The TCR beta chain described here comes from a study of CD8+ T cells in alopecia areata. Overall study context: Those patients who were treated received oral tofacitinib, which was given at 5 to 10 mg twice daily for moderate-to-severe alopecia areata. The drug, tofacitinib, lasted 6 to 18 months, followed by 6 months off drug.

Study-wide points: Researchers say the link of baseline CD8+ expansion to response remains uncertain, with one nonresponder.

The CDR3 is 14 amino acids. The germline V gene encodes CDR1 MDHEN and CDR2 SYDVKM. Germline trimming cut 7 bases from V and 4 bases from J; bases unmatched to any gene: 6. The sequencing template was cDNA reverse transcribed from extracted RNA. The table came from immunoSEQ multiplex PCR; TCRdb's copy has only in-frame clones and leaves some out. The table has approximately 200,000 clones, around two fifths seen once. Remarks on this clone: What it binds is not known.

Treatment indicated: oral pan-JAK inhibitor, 5-10 mg twice daily. PBMCs were stained for CD3, CD4 and CD8, and CD4+ and CD8+ T cells were sorted. The source material was CD4+ T cells sorted from blood, sampled at roughly week 36, from a patient treated with tofacitinib. The receptor was derived from a human donor with alopecia areata. V usage is TRBV28 and J usage is TRBJ2-7, with 11 bases identical to TRBD2. The CDR3 DNA is TGTGCCAGCACTACTAGCGGGAGAGCATACGAGCAGTACTTC. Its protein product is CASTTSGRAYEQYF.